This entry features one TCR beta chain sequence. Its cognate antigen is unknown. Primers: 60 Vbeta forward and 13 Jbeta reverse. Profiling relied on immunoSEQ multiplex PCR, and the TCRdb table lists in-frame clones only, not all of them. The sample holds 99,000 or so clones, about 80% seen once. The sample is drawn from a study of cytomegalovirus exposure and HLA in healthy donors. Overall study: There were some 380 genotyped donors. Of these, 81% fell in the genetic ancestry cluster associated with self-reported Caucasian donors.

With V trimmed by 3 bases and J by 0 bases, 7 bases remained unmatched. This CDR3 spans 16 amino acids. The germline CDR1 and CDR2 sequences are SGHTA and FQGNSA. The study's findings and limits: Analysis was performed later, and it showed HLA-associated TCR beta chains to be more clonally expanded than equally common others. One later analysis reportedly identified an Asian-associated ancestry cluster that showed fewer N-insertions than the approximately 700-donor mean. The authors reported that TCR beta sequences could predict HLA-A and HLA-B alleles. These predictions were accurate for most subjects in the first cohort.

The receptor was derived from a woman between 40 and 50 years old in good health and CMV-seronegative. Sequencing input: PBMCs. The chain couples TRBV7-2 to TRBJ1-1, with 7 positions matching TRBD1. DNA for the CDR3: TGTGCCAGCAGCTTTAGACAGGGACCTATGAACACTGAAGCTTTCTTT. Residues: CASSFRQGPMNTEAFF.